These T cell receptor beta chains were read from a single sample in a study of T cells in Graves' hyperthyroidism and ophthalmopathy. TCRdb used MiXCR to reprocess the multiplex PCR reads, holding one entry per CDR3 protein. The repertoire includes more than 500,000 distinct CDR3 sequences, roughly 15% of them detected once, and about 31% sits in the top ten. Specimen: blood. The receptors stem from a woman in her twenties or thirties with Graves' ophthalmopathy. Both conserved end residues are part of each CDR3. Fields, in order: CDR3 protein, CDR3 DNA, clone size, D gene, J gene, V gene. D genes are given only for firm matches. Only some rows state a clone size, as once, few, many or a class for expanded clones.

CDR3: CASTHIGGWETQYF; DNA: TGTGCCAGCACTCATATCGGGGGGTGGGAGACCCAGTACTTC; size: many; D: TRBD2; J: TRBJ2-5; V: TRBV12-3/TRBV12-4
CDR3: CASSTRDRAFEQYF; DNA: TGTGCCAGTAGTACCCGGGACAGGGCTTTCGAGCAGTACTTC; size: once; D: TRBD1; J: TRBJ2-7; V: TRBV19
CDR3: CASSLIQGATEAFF; DNA: TGTGCCAGCAGCTTAATACAGGGGGCCACTGAAGCTTTCTTT; size: many; D: TRBD1; J: TRBJ1-1; V: TRBV11-1
CDR3: CASRVGTSGWRQFF; DNA: TGTGCCAGCAGGGTGGGGACTAGCGGGTGGAGGCAGTTCTTC; size: -; D: TRBD2; J: TRBJ2-1; V: TRBV11-1
CDR3: CASSQDTSSGANVLTF; DNA: TGCGCCAGCAGCCAAGATACGAGTTCTGGGGCCAACGTCCTGACTTTC; size: -; D: -; J: TRBJ2-6; V: TRBV4-3
CDR3: CASSPRDWAYEQYF; DNA: TGTGCCAGCAGTCCCCGGGACTGGGCCTACGAGCAGTACTTC; size: many; D: -; J: TRBJ2-7; V: TRBV12-3/TRBV12-4
CDR3: CASTPIPGTSGSSYEQYF; DNA: TGTGCCAGCACCCCGATACCTGGGACTAGCGGGAGCTCCTACGAGCAGTACTTC; size: -; D: TRBD2; J: TRBJ2-7; V: TRBV12-3/TRBV12-4
CDR3: CASNLRHNYGYTF; DNA: TGTGCCAGCAATTTACGACACAACTATGGCTACACCTTC; size: many; D: -; J: TRBJ1-2; V: TRBV28
CDR3: CASTLVADTQYF; DNA: TGTGCCAGCACCCTCGTTGCGGATACGCAGTATTTT; size: -; D: -; J: TRBJ2-3; V: TRBV12-3/TRBV12-4
CDR3: CAISETGRAEAFF; DNA: TGTGCCATCAGTGAGACAGGGCGGGCCGAAGCTTTCTTT; size: -; D: -; J: TRBJ1-1; V: TRBV10-3
CDR3: CASSLAGGYTGELFF; DNA: TGTGCCAGCAGTCTCGCGGGCGGATACACCGGGGAGCTGTTTTTT; size: many; D: -; J: TRBJ2-2; V: TRBV12-3/TRBV12-4
CDR3: CASSVARDRLSYEQYF; DNA: TGTGCCAGCAGTGTCGCCCGGGACAGGTTATCCTACGAGCAGTACTTC; size: many; D: TRBD1; J: TRBJ2-7; V: TRBV2
CDR3: CASSLDSGTSGQYF; DNA: TGCGCCAGCAGCTTGGACTCCGGGACAAGTGGGCAGTATTTT; size: many; D: -; J: TRBJ2-3; V: TRBV5-1
CDR3: CASSRGHKETQYF; DNA: TGTGCTAGCAGCCGGGGCCACAAAGAGACCCAGTACTTC; size: many; D: -; J: TRBJ2-5; V: TRBV7-7
CDR3: CASSRRAGAVNEQFF; DNA: TGTGCCAGCAGCCGACGGGCGGGGGCGGTGAATGAGCAGTTCTTC; size: few; D: -; J: TRBJ2-1; V: TRBV6-2/TRBV6-3
CDR3: CASGRWMDEQYF; DNA: TGTGCCAGCGGACGGTGGATGGACGAGCAGTACTTC; size: many; D: -; J: TRBJ2-7; V: TRBV12-3/TRBV12-4
CDR3: CATSREGTGFGTEAFF; DNA: TGTGCCACCAGCAGAGAGGGGACAGGTTTCGGCACTGAAGCTTTCTTT; size: many; D: TRBD1; J: TRBJ1-1; V: TRBV15
CDR3: CAWNKLAGRRGLAGHNEQFF; DNA: TGTGCCTGGAACAAGCTCGCAGGCCGGCGGGGACTAGCGGGACATAATGAGCAGTTCTTC; size: -; D: TRBD2; J: TRBJ2-1; V: TRBV30
CDR3: CASSLDTPSTDTQYF; DNA: TGCGCCAGCAGCTTGGATACACCTAGCACAGATACGCAGTATTTT; size: many; D: -; J: TRBJ2-3; V: TRBV5-1
CDR3: CASRISANTEAFF; DNA: TGTGCCAGCAGGATAAGTGCGAACACTGAAGCTTTCTTT; size: -; D: -; J: TRBJ1-1; V: TRBV7-8
CDR3: CASSVQGGSLNTEAFF; DNA: TGTGCCAGCAGCGTCCAAGGGGGCTCCCTGAACACTGAAGCTTTCTTT; size: few; D: TRBD1; J: TRBJ1-1; V: TRBV9
CDR3: CASSLSGTGGAKKLFF; DNA: TGTGCCAGCAGTTTATCGGGCACAGGGGGCGCGAAAAAACTGTTTTTT; size: few; D: TRBD1; J: TRBJ1-4; V: TRBV27
CDR3: CATSRGGGQPQHF; DNA: TGTGCCACCAGCAGAGGGGGGGGACAGCCCCAGCATTTT; size: many; D: -; J: TRBJ1-5; V: TRBV15
CDR3: CASSERGQGPDTQYF; DNA: TGTGCCAGCAGTGAAAGGGGACAGGGTCCAGATACGCAGTATTTT; size: many; D: TRBD1; J: TRBJ2-3; V: TRBV2
CDR3: CASDRRQGGSQPQHF; DNA: TGTGCCAGCGACCGAAGGCAGGGGGGGAGTCAGCCCCAGCATTTT; size: few; D: TRBD1; J: TRBJ1-5; V: TRBV6-4
CDR3: CASLTGTTSTDTQYF; DNA: TGTGCCAGCCTAACCGGGACAACAAGCACAGATACGCAGTATTTT; size: -; D: -; J: TRBJ2-3; V: TRBV2
CDR3: CSATPSWETQYF; DNA: TGCAGTGCTACCCCCTCGTGGGAGACCCAGTACTTC; size: many; D: -; J: TRBJ2-5; V: TRBV20-1
CDR3: CAWSVRQGLRETQYF; DNA: TGTGCTTGGAGTGTTCGCCAGGGGCTGCGAGAGACCCAGTACTTC; size: -; D: -; J: TRBJ2-5; V: TRBV30
CDR3: CASMGQGGQYF; DNA: TGTGCCAGCATGGGGCAGGGCGGGCAGTACTTC; size: many; D: -; J: TRBJ2-7; V: TRBV28
CDR3: CASSYAGRSNQPQHF; DNA: TGTGCCAGCAGTTACGCAGGACGAAGTAATCAGCCCCAGCATTTT; size: -; D: -; J: TRBJ1-5; V: TRBV6-2/TRBV6-3
CDR3: CASSRPGTKETQYF; DNA: TGTGCCAGCAGTCGACCCGGGACTAAAGAGACCCAGTACTTC; size: many; D: TRBD2; J: TRBJ2-5; V: TRBV12-3/TRBV12-4
CDR3: CASRLQSGGGQTQYF; DNA: TGTGCCAGCAGACTCCAAAGCGGGGGAGGGCAGACCCAGTACTTC; size: -; D: TRBD2; J: TRBJ2-5; V: TRBV6-1
CDR3: CASSDIQGHQPQHF; DNA: TGCGCCAGCAGTGACATACAGGGTCATCAGCCCCAGCATTTT; size: few; D: -; J: TRBJ1-5; V: TRBV10-2